This TCR beta chain comes out of a study of shared clonotypes between healthy human individuals. Per the germline V gene, CDR1 is MNHEY and CDR2 is SMNVEV (reference sequence). The J segment lost 0 bases and the V segment lost 4 bases, leaving 3 bases of the junction unmatched. The CDR3 consists of 14 residues. When replicate PCRs were run on unsorted PBMC, they used approximately 300 ng DNA, approximately 33,000 T cell genomes. Ten immunoSEQ deep assay plates served to sequence unsorted PBMC DNA. Data came from immunoSEQ multiplex PCR; TCRdb stores just in-frame clones and leaves some out. Of a few hundred thousand clones listed, around 77% are singletons. Nashville, Tennessee was home to all donors, who were Caucasian adults.

The receptor comes from a woman aged 40 to 50 in good health. Some clones in this sample may be carry-over from other donors' samples. Sequenced sample: PBMCs. The J gene is TRBJ2-7, the V gene TRBV27; 7 nucleotides match TRBD2. Written as DNA, the CDR3 is TGTGCCAGCAGTTCACTAGCGTACTCCTACGAGCAGTACTTC. It specifies CASSSLAYSYEQYF.